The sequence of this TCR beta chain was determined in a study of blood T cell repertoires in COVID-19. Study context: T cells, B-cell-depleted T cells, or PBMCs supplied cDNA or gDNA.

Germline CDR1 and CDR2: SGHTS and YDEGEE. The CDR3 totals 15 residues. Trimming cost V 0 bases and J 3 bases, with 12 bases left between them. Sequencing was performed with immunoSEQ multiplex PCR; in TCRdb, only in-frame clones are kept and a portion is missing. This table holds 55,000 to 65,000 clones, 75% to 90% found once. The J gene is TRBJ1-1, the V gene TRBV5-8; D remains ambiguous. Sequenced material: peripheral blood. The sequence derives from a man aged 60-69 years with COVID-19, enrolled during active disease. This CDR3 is CASSLVGGRHTEAFF. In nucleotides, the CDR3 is TGTGCCAGCAGCTTGGTTGGAGGGAGGCACACTGAAGCTTTCTTT.